Below are 18 T cell receptor beta chains sequenced from a single sample in a study of blood T cell repertoires in COVID-19 (dated by TCRdb to about 2020). The method was the immunoSEQ multiplex PCR assay. Drawn from immuneACCESS, this table holds only the in-frame rearrangements with V and J called that TCRdb kept. Clones are partly lost; checked studies trace under half to an unresolved V gene and leave the rest unexplained. This sample gives about 150,000 clones in total; over 65% of them show up just once. Of the sample, around 1.7% falls within the top ten clones. Specimen: peripheral blood. The source of these receptors is a man older than 75 with acute or convalescent COVID-19.

V is TRBV5-1 and J is TRBJ1-6; possibly TRBD1 for D (6 bases). Germline assignment: CDR1 SGHRS and CDR2 YFSETQ. V was shortened by 5 bases and J by 0 bases, with 18 bases between the two germline ends. The CDR3 extends over 18 amino acids. The chain's CDR3 is CASRDPDSTNSYNSPLHF. The CDR3, as DNA: TGCGCCAGCAGGGACCCGGACAGCACGAACTCCTATAATTCACCCCTCCACTTT.

This sequence joins TRBV21-1 and TRBJ2-7; no check of the table's D call, TRBD1, against the DNA was made. TRBV21-1 is termed a pseudogene. The CDR3 consists of 15 residues. In nucleotides, the CDR3 is TGTGCCAGCAGCAAAGGGGGACAGGGCTCCTACGAGCAGTACTTC. Translation: CASSKGGQGSYEQYF.

The chain couples TRBV19 to TRBJ2-6; D gene uncertain. Per the germline V gene, CDR1 is LNHDA and CDR2 is SQIVND (reference sequence). The CDR3 has 14 residues. V lost 7 bases and J 0 bases, leaving 7 bases between the germline ends. CDR3 sequence: CASIQSSGANVLTF. DNA for the CDR3: TGTGCCAGTATTCAGTCCTCTGGGGCCAACGTCCTGACTTTC.

The V call is TRBV7-9, the J call TRBJ2-5; 7 nucleotides line up with TRBD1. Looked up from germline, CDR1 is SEHNR and CDR2 is FQNEAQ (reference sequence). This CDR3 spans 14 amino acids. With 3 bases clipped from V and 4 bases from J, the junction kept 5 bases outside the gene matches. As DNA, the CDR3 is TGTGCCAGCAGCTTGGCTGGGGACAGAGAGACCCAGTACTTC. Translation: CASSLAGDRETQYF.

This chain joins TRBV3-1 (or the pseudogene TRBV3-2) and TRBJ1-4; perhaps TRBD1 as D (5 bases). The CDR3 length is 15 residues. CDR1 LGHDT and CDR2 YNNKEL come from the germline V gene (reference sequence). V was shortened by 0 bases and J by 7 bases, with 12 bases between the two germline ends. CDR3 nucleotide sequence: TGTGCCAGCAGCCAAGAATTCGACAGCTCTGAAAAACTGTTTTTT. It translates to CASSQEFDSSEKLFF.

This clone was observed a handful of times. V is TRBV20-1 and J is TRBJ2-7; TRBD1 matches 7 bases. The V gene end was trimmed by 3 bases and the J gene end by 1 base; junction bases not matched to a gene: 6. The CDR3 has 14 residues. In germline, CDR1 is DFQATT, CDR2 SNEGSKA (reference sequence). CDR3 in amino acids: CSASRQGPSYEQYV. The DNA for the CDR3 is TGCAGTGCTAGTCGACAGGGACCTTCCTACGAGCAGTACGTC.

The V and J genes are TRBV5-4 and TRBJ2-1, with a possible D match to TRBD1 (6 bases). This CDR3 has 15 residues. Germline CDR1 SGHNT, CDR2 YYREEE (reference sequence). Trimming removed 5 bases from V and 2 bases from J, with 14 bases in between. The CDR3 DNA follows: TGTGCCAGCAGTTCGACAGGAATTGCCTACAATGAGCAGTTCTTC. Translated: CASSSTGIAYNEQFF.

The chain is built from TRBV6-1 and TRBJ1-2, with 7 bases that match TRBD1. CDR3 length: 14 residues. V shed 0 bases, J shed 5 bases, and the junction held 3 bases outside the gene matches. CDR1 and CDR2 from the germline V gene are MNHNS and SASEGT. CDR3 protein: CASSEAGTAYGYTF. The CDR3 nucleotides are TGTGCCAGCAGTGAAGCGGGGACAGCGTATGGCTACACCTTC.

The chain employs TRBV27 and TRBJ2-6; 7 nucleotides align to TRBD1. Germline CDR1 MNHEY, CDR2 SMNVEV (reference sequence). V was clipped by 2 bases and J by 1 base; unmatched bases: 11. The CDR3 is 19 amino acids. The CDR3 region has the DNA TGTGCCAGCAGTTTAATCATGCGACAGGGAGCTTCTGGGGCCAACGTCCTGACTTTC. Translation gives CASSLIMRQGASGANVLTF.

This clone was observed a handful of times. V usage is TRBV2 and J usage is TRBJ1-5; D possibly corresponds to TRBD1 (6 bases). Trimming pared 7 bases from V and 6 bases from J, leaving 16 bases between. The CDR3 has 14 amino acids. The germline CDR1 and CDR2 sequences are SNHLY and FYNNEI. CDR3 bases: TGTGCCAGCACCAATGGGGGGGCGGGTCAGCCCCAGCATTTT. As protein: CASTNGGAGQPQHF. The entire variable domain, with the rest obtained from reference TRBV2 and TRBJ1-5, is as follows: EPEVTQTPSHQVTQMGQEVILRCVPISNHLYFYWYRQILGQKVEFLVSFYNNEISEKSEIFDDQFSVERPDGSNFTLKIRSTKLEDSAMYFCASTNGGAGQPQHFGDGTRLSIL.

The chain joins TRBV27 to TRBJ1-1; 8 positions agree with TRBD1. This CDR3 contains 13 residues. Trimming removed 5 bases from V and 3 bases from J; junction bases left unmatched: 2. CDR1 MNHEY and CDR2 SMNVEV come from the germline V gene (reference sequence). The CDR3 bases are TGTGCCAGCAGTGTGGACAGGGACACTGAAGCTTTCTTT. It specifies CASSVDRDTEAFF.

The chain uses TRBV2 and TRBJ2-1; tentative D call: TRBD1 (6 bases). This CDR3 has 13 amino acids. Between the trimmed V and J ends, which lost 1 base and 9 bases, there was a span of 10 bases. CDR1 SNHLY and CDR2 FYNNEI come from the germline V gene. The CDR3 spells CASSEETGIEQFF. The CDR3 DNA follows: TGTGCCAGCAGTGAAGAAACAGGGATTGAGCAGTTCTTC.

This chain joins TRBV3-1 (or the pseudogene TRBV3-2) and TRBJ2-2; D is possibly TRBD2 (7 bases). Trimming removed 6 bases from V and 2 bases from J, with 13 bases in between. The CDR3 has 15 amino acids. The germline V gene encodes CDR1 LGHDT and CDR2 YNNKEL (reference sequence). The CDR3, as DNA: TGTGCCAGCAGACCCCGGGGGGCAAACACCGGGGAGCTGTTTTTT. This sequence encodes CASRPRGANTGELFF.

The V call is TRBV19, the J call TRBJ2-3, with a tentative D call TRBD2 (5 bases). V lost 5 bases to trimming and J lost 3 bases, with 9 bases between them. Germline CDR1 is LNHDA and CDR2 is SQIVND (reference sequence). This CDR3 is 13 amino acids long. The CDR3 DNA reads TGTGCCAGTAGTGCACGGGGTACAGATACGCAGTATTTT. Its protein is CASSARGTDTQYF.

This chain connects TRBV3-1 (or the pseudogene TRBV3-2) to TRBJ1-4, with a possible D match to TRBD1 (5 bases). CDR1 and CDR2 from the germline V gene are LGHDT and YNNKEL (reference sequence). The length of the CDR3 is 13 residues. V was pared by 4 bases and J by 4 bases, with 7 bases between. This CDR3 reads CASSRDFNEKLFF. The CDR3 DNA reads as TGTGCCAGCAGCCGGGACTTTAATGAAAAACTGTTTTTT.

This rearrangement joins TRBV4-3 to TRBJ1-1, with 7 bases lining up with TRBD1. This CDR3 is built from 12 residues. With 3 bases clipped from V and 9 bases from J, the junction kept 4 bases outside the gene matches. Germline CDR1 reads LGHNA; CDR2 reads YSLEER. This CDR3 reads CASSQEGQKAFF. The DNA for the CDR3 is TGCGCCAGCAGCCAGGAGGGACAGAAAGCTTTCTTT.

This chain links TRBV7-9 with TRBJ1-2; 7 bases are a match to TRBD1. Germline-derived CDR1 and CDR2 are SEHNR and FQNEAQ (reference sequence). The CDR3 runs to 14 residues. Germline trimming cut 1 base from V and 4 bases from J; bases unmatched to any gene: 3. CDR3 residues: CASSLDRGSYGYTF. In nucleotides, the CDR3 is TGTGCCAGCAGCTTAGACAGGGGAAGCTATGGCTACACCTTC.

This clone was seen just once. The chain has TRBV6-5 and TRBJ1-2; D is ambiguous. Germline CDR1 reads MNHEY; CDR2 reads SVGAGI. The CDR3 totals 13 residues. Between the trimmed V and J ends, which lost 6 bases and 0 bases, there was a span of 8 bases. CDR3 loop: CASSLYTNYGYTF. The CDR3, as DNA: TGTGCCAGCAGCCTGTATACTAACTATGGCTACACCTTC.